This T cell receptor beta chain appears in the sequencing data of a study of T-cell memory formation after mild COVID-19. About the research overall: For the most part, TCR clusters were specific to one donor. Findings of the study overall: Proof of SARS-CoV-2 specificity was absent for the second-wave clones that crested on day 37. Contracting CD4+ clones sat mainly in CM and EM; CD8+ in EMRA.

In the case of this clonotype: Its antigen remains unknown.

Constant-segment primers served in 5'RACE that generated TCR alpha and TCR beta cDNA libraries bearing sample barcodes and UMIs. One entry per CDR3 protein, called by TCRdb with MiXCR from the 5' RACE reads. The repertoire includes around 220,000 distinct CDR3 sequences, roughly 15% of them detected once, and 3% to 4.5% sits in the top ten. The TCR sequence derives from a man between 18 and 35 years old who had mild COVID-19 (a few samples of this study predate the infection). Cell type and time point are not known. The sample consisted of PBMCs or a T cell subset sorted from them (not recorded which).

The CDR3 protein is CASSLVISGAPYEQYF. The CDR3 DNA sequence: TGTGCCAGCAGCTTAGTGATTAGCGGAGCGCCCTACGAGCAGTACTTC. This rearrangement joins TRBV7-2 to TRBJ2-7; TRBD2 might be the D (6 bases). The length of the CDR3 is 16 residues. CDR1 is SGHTA, CDR2 FQGNSA, per germline. Between the trimmed V and J ends, which lost 1 base and 2 bases, there was a span of 15 bases.